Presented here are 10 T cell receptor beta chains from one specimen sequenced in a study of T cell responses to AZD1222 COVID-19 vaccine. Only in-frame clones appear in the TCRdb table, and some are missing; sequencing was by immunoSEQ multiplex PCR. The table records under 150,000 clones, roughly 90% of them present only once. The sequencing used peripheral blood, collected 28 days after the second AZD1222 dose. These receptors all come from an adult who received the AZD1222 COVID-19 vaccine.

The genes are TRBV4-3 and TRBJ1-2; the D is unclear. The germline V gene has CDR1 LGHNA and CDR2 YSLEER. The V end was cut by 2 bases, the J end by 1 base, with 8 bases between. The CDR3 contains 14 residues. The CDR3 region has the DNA TGCGCCAGCAGCCAACTAGGGATTAACTATGGCTACACCTTC. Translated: CASSQLGINYGYTF.

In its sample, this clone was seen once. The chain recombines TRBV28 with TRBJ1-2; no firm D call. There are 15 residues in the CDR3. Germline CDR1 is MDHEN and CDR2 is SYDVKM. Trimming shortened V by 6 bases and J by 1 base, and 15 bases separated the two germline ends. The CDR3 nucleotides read TGTGCCAGCAGCTCACCGGGCCCTGATAACTATGGCTACACCTTC. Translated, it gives CASSSPGPDNYGYTF.

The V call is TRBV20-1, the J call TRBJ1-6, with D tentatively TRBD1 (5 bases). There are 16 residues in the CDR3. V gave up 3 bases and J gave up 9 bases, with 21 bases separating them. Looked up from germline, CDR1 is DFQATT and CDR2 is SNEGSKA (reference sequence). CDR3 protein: CSASPESRRGFSPLHF. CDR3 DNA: TGCAGTGCTAGTCCCGAATCACGGAGGGGCTTTTCACCCCTCCACTTT.

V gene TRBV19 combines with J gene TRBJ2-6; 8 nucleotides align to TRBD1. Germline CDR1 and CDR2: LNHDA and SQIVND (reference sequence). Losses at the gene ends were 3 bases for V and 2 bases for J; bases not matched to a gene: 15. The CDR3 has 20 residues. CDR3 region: CASSIKGVRGPTTGANVLTF. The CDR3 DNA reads TGTGCCAGTAGTATCAAAGGTGTCAGGGGGCCCACGACTGGGGCCAACGTCCTGACTTTC. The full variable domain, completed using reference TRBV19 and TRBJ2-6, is DGGITQSPKYLFRKEGQNVTLSCEQNLNHDAMYWYRQDPGQGLRLIYYSQIVNDFQKGDIAEGYSVSREKKESFPLTVTSAQKNPTAFYLCASSIKGVRGPTTGANVLTFGAGSRLTVL.

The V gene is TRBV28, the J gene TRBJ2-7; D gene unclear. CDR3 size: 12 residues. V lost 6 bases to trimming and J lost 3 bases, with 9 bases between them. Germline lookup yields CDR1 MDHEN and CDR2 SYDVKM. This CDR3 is CASRTQGYEQYF. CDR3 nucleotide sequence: TGTGCCAGCAGGACCCAAGGCTACGAGCAGTACTTC. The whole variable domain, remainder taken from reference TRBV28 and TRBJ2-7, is DVKVTQSSRYLVKRTGEKVFLECVQDMDHENMFWYRQDPGLGLRLIYFSYDVKMKEKGDIPEGYSVSREKKERFSLILESASTNQTSMYLCASRTQGYEQYFGPGTRLTVT.

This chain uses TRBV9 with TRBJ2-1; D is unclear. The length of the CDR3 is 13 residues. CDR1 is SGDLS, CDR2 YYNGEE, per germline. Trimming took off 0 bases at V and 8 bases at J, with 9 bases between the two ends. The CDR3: CASSVGWKDEQFF. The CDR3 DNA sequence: TGTGCCAGCAGCGTAGGCTGGAAGGATGAGCAGTTCTTC.

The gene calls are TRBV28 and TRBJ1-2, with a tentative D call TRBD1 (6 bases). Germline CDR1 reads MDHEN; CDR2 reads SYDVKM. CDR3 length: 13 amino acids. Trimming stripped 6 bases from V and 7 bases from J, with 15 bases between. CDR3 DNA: TGTGCCAGCAGCAGCATTTGGGGGCTTGGCTACACCTTC. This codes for CASSSIWGLGYTF.

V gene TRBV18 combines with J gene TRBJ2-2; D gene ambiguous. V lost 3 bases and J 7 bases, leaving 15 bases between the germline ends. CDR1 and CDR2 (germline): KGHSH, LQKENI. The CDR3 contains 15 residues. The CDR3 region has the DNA TGTGCCAGCTCACCGGAGCTTGACGTAAGCGGGGAGCTGTTTTTT. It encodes CASSPELDVSGELFF. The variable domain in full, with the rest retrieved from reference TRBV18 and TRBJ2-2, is NAGVMQNPRHLVRRRGQEARLRCSPMKGHSHVYWYRQLPEEGLKFMVYLQKENIIDESGMPKERFSAEFPKEGPSILRIQQVVRGDSAAYFCASSPELDVSGELFFGEGSRLTVL.

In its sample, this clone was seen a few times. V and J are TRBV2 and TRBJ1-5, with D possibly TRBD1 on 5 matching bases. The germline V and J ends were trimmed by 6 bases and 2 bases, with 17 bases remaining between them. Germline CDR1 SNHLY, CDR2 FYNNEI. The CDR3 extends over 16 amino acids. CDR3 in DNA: TGTGCCAGCAGCGGAGGAGGTGGAGGGGGCAATCAGCCCCAGCATTTT. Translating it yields CASSGGGGGGNQPQHF.

For the CDR3, the DNA is TGCAGCCAGCTTTGGGGGAATACGCAGTATTTT. The encoded protein is CSQLWGNTQYF. This chain uses TRBV29-1 with TRBJ2-3; D could derive from TRBD1 or TRBD2 (5 bases each). The length of the CDR3 is 11 residues. Trimming took off 8 bases at V and 7 bases at J, with 13 bases between the two ends. Germline V CDR1 and CDR2: SQVTM, ANQGSEA.